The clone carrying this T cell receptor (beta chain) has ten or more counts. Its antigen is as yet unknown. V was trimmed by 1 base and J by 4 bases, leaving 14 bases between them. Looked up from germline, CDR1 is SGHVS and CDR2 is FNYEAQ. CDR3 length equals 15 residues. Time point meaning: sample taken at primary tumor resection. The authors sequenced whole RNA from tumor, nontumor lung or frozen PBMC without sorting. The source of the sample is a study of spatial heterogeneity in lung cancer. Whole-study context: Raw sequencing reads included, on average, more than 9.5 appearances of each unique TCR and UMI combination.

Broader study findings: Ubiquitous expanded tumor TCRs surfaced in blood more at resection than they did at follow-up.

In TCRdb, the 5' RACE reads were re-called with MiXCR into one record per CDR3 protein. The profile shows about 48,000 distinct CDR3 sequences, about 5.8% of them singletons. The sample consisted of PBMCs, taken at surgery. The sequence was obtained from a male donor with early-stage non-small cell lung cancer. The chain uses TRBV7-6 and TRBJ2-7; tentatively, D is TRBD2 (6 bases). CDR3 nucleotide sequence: TGTGCCAGCAGCTTAGGGCGGGCGGGACGATACGAGCAGTACTTC. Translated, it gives CASSLGRAGRYEQYF.